The rows below give T cell receptor beta chains drawn from one sample of a study of breast tumors, draining lymph nodes, adjacent tissues. TCRdb re-called the multiplex PCR reads with MiXCR, one entry per CDR3 protein. The data hold about 230,000 distinct CDR3 sequences, with around 32% observed a single time. The material sequenced was axillary lymph node tissue. These receptors were taken from a female donor with breast cancer. Some clones in this sample may be carry-over from other donors' samples. CDR3s include the opening cysteine and the closing phenylalanine or tryptophan. The D gene is left open where the match is weak. The size of a clone is reported for some rows only, either as once, few or many, or as a class for expanded clones.

V	length	D	size	J	CDR3	DNA
TRBV5-8	17	TRBD1	many	TRBJ1-5	CASSPDRGYVGNQPQHF	TGTGCCAGCAGTCCGGACAGGGGGTACGTCGGCAATCAGCCCCAGCATTTT
TRBV6-1	18	TRBD2	NA	TRBJ2-1	CASSGGTSGRSSTDTQFF	TGTGCCAGCAGTGGGGGGACTAGCGGGCGATCTAGCACAGATACGCAGTTCTTC
TRBV5-8	14	NA	many	TRBJ2-3	CASSLYMRPDTQYF	TGTGCCAGCAGCTTGTATATGCGACCAGATACGCAGTATTTT
TRBV5-1	18	NA	many	TRBJ2-6	CASSLVRDTDAGANVLTF	TGCGCCAGCAGCTTGGTCCGGGACACCGACGCGGGGGCCAACGTCCTGACTTTC
TRBV27	16	NA	few	TRBJ2-1	CASSSTSQGWFNEQFF	TGTGCCAGCAGTTCTACTAGCCAAGGCTGGTTCAATGAGCAGTTCTTC
TRBV19	15	NA	many	TRBJ2-7	CASSGGDLNYYEQYF	TGTGCCAGTAGTGGAGGGGACCTCAATTACTACGAGCAGTACTTC
TRBV2	13	NA	NA	TRBJ2-2	CASGTQNTGELFF	TGTGCCAGCGGGACTCAAAACACCGGGGAGCTGTTTTTT
TRBV12-5	15	NA	many	TRBJ2-1	CASPPTGSYYNEQFF	TGTGCTAGCCCTCCTACAGGGTCCTACTACAATGAGCAGTTCTTC
TRBV5-1	14	NA	many	TRBJ2-1	CASRGGRTYNEQFF	TGCGCCAGCAGAGGGGGACGGACTTACAATGAGCAGTTCTTC
TRBV2	14	NA	many	TRBJ2-6	CASSGLSGANVLTF	TGTGCCAGCAGTGGGCTTTCAGGGGCCAACGTCCTGACTTTC
TRBV6-5	14	NA	NA	TRBJ2-5	CASSPYPSQETQYF	TGTGCCAGCAGTCCCTATCCTAGTCAAGAGACCCAGTACTTC
TRBV6-2/TRBV6-3	14	NA	many	TRBJ2-5	CASTSTASQETQYF	TGTGCCAGCACGTCAACAGCATCCCAAGAGACCCAGTACTTC
TRBV20-1	16	NA	many	TRBJ1-5	CSVGRKRGVGNQPQHF	TGCAGTGTGGGGCGGAAAAGAGGGGTTGGCAATCAGCCCCAGCATTTT
TRBV5-1	14	NA	NA	TRBJ2-7	CASSLTGTTYEQCF	TGCGCCAGCAGCTTGACCGGGACCACCTACGAGCAGTGCTTC
TRBV29-1	13	NA	many	TRBJ2-7	CSASRRSSYEQYF	TGCAGCGCCTCAAGGCGTTCCTCCTACGAGCAGTACTTC
TRBV20-1	15	TRBD2	many	TRBJ2-1	CSARDVGGSLNEQFF	TGCAGTGCTAGAGACGTCGGCGGGAGCCTCAATGAGCAGTTCTTC
TRBV7-3	16	NA	NA	TRBJ2-1	CASSLTKVGGRGEQFF	TGTGCCAGCAGCTTAACGAAGGTTGGGGGCCGAGGTGAGCAGTTCTTC
TRBV20-1	14	NA	NA	TRBJ1-1	CSAARGGSTTEAFF	TGCAGTGCTGCCCGTGGGGGTTCGACTACTGAAGCTTTCTTT
TRBV7-9	15	NA	many	TRBJ2-7	CASSLEGGSSYEQYF	TGTGCCAGCAGCTTAGAGGGGGGGAGCTCCTACGAGCAGTACTTC
TRBV11-3	17	TRBD2	many	TRBJ2-3	CASSVRTSGMETDTQYF	TGTGCCAGCAGCGTTCGGACTAGCGGGATGGAAACAGATACGCAGTATTTT
TRBV6-1	16	TRBD2	NA	TRBJ2-1	CASSEYGGGVYNEQFF	TGTGCCAGCAGTGAATATGGCGGGGGGGTCTACAATGAGCAGTTCTTC
TRBV15	13	TRBD2	many	TRBJ2-7	CATSRKRESEQYF	TGTGCCACCAGCAGGAAGCGGGAGTCCGAGCAGTACTTC
TRBV9	12	NA	NA	TRBJ1-3	CASSVGGYTIYF	TGTGCCAGCAGCGTAGGTGGATACACCATATATTTT
TRBV20-1	16	NA	NA	TRBJ2-7	CSARSRLAGQGPHLVF	TGCAGTGCTAGATCTCGCCTAGCGGGACAGGGCCCGCATCTTGTTTTC
TRBV12-3/TRBV12-4	14	TRBD1	many	TRBJ2-7	CASRRTGPFYEQYF	TGTGCCAGCAGGAGGACAGGGCCTTTCTACGAGCAGTACTTC
TRBV20-1	15	NA	NA	TRBJ1-3	CSARDGGISGNTIYF	TGCAGTGCTAGAGATGGAGGGATCTCTGGAAACACCATATATTTT
TRBV5-1	15	TRBD2	many	TRBJ2-1	CASSLGLAGVEEQFF	TGCGCCAGCAGCTTGGGGCTAGCGGGAGTAGAGGAGCAGTTCTTC
TRBV6-5	15	NA	NA	TRBJ2-1	CASSHSKGGYNEQFF	TGTGCCAGCAGTCACTCTAAAGGTGGCTACAATGAGCAGTTCTTC
TRBV19	13	NA	many	TRBJ2-7	CASRPLGGREQYF	TGTGCCAGTAGGCCCCTGGGAGGCCGGGAGCAGTACTTC
TRBV7-9	15	TRBD2	NA	TRBJ2-3	CASSSRRLAGGPQYF	TGTGCCAGCAGCTCCCGGAGGCTAGCGGGAGGTCCGCAGTATTTT
TRBV11-3	15	NA	many	TRBJ2-3	CASSPGLARADTQYF	TGTGCCAGCAGCCCCGGGCTAGCGAGGGCAGATACGCAGTATTTT
TRBV5-1	16	NA	NA	TRBJ2-3	CASSQGRATLTDTQYF	TGCGCCAGCAGCCAGGGGCGGGCCACCCTCACAGATACGCAGTATTTT
TRBV6-6	17	NA	many	TRBJ1-5	CASTPLDGRYSNQPQHF	TGTGCCAGCACCCCGTTGGACGGACGTTATAGCAATCAGCCCCAGCATTTT
TRBV3-1	14	NA	many	TRBJ1-2	CASSQDQGIYGYTF	TGTGCCAGCAGCCAAGATCAAGGGATCTATGGCTACACCTTC
TRBV27	15	TRBD1	few	TRBJ2-1	CASRKQGVPINKWFF	TGTGCCAGCAGAAAACAGGGGGTCCCCATAAACAAATGGTTCTTC
TRBV28	15	TRBD2	NA	TRBJ2-2	CASSLKLAGVGELFF	TGTGCCAGCAGTCTCAAACTAGCGGGAGTCGGGGAGCTGTTTTTT
TRBV20-1	15	TRBD1	many	TRBJ2-7	CSARDPGQGNYEQYF	TGCAGTGCTAGAGATCCGGGACAGGGGAATTACGAGCAGTACTTC
TRBV7-2	16	TRBD1	many	TRBJ1-2	CASSLAGTGEGYGYTF	TGTGCCAGCAGCTTAGCGGGGACAGGGGAGGGCTATGGCTACACCTTC
TRBV12-3/TRBV12-4	13	NA	many	TRBJ2-3	CASSFSSTDTQYF	TGTGCCAGCAGTTTCTCTAGCACAGATACGCAGTATTTT
TRBV5-1	15	NA	many	TRBJ1-4	CASSLGPSPNEKLFF	TGCGCCAGCAGCTTGGGCCCAAGCCCAAATGAAAAACTGTTTTTT